One sample yielded the 5 T cell receptor beta chains listed below, sequenced in a study of OX40 agonist ivuxolimab in advanced cancers. TCRdb keeps only in-frame clones here, not all; method: immunoSEQ multiplex PCR. Of approximately 76,000 clones listed, more than 85% are singletons. Sequencing was performed on CD4+ or CD8+ T cells sorted from blood, taken in a trial of the OX40 agonist ivuxolimab. The receptor source for this set is an adult with an advanced solid tumor such as melanoma, head and neck, liver or kidney cancer.

The CDR3 here is CASSPGTGNGAFF. DNA for the CDR3: TGTGCCAGCAGCCCAGGGACAGGCAACGGAGCTTTCTTT. The chain recombines TRBV9 with TRBJ1-1; 8 positions match TRBD1. In germline, CDR1 is SGDLS, CDR2 YYNGEE. V shed 4 bases and J 10 bases; nucleotides not matched to a gene: 9. The CDR3 spans 13 residues. Supplemented by reference TRBV9 and TRBJ1-1, the full variable domain reads DSGVTQTPKHLITATGQRVTLRCSPRSGDLSVYWYQQSLDQGLQFLIQYYNGEERAKGNILERFSAQQFPDLHSELNLSSLELGDSALYFCASSPGTGNGAFFGQGTRLTVV.

This chain links TRBV9 with TRBJ1-3; D is unresolved. V was pared by 4 bases and J by 0 bases, with 26 bases between. Germline CDR1 and CDR2: SGDLS and YYNGEE. This CDR3 has 20 residues. CDR3 amino acids: CASSPHDTFDSLLSGNTIYF. The CDR3 DNA sequence: TGTGCCAGCAGCCCCCATGACACGTTCGACTCTCTCCTCTCTGGAAACACCATATATTTT.

The V and J genes are TRBV6-6 and TRBJ2-7; 7 bases agree with TRBD1. V dropped 2 bases and J dropped 5; count of bases not matched to a gene: 3. This CDR3 contains 13 residues. CDR1 is MNHNY, CDR2 SVGAGI, per germline (reference sequence). CDR3 in amino acids: CASSYGQGDEQYF. DNA for the CDR3: TGTGCCAGCAGTTACGGGCAGGGGGACGAGCAGTACTTC.

The rearrangement uses TRBV5-4 and TRBJ2-7; tentatively, D is TRBD2 (6 bases). Germline CDR1 reads SGHNT; CDR2 reads YYREEE (reference sequence). Trimming cost V 4 bases and J 0 bases, with 14 bases left between them. This CDR3 spans 15 amino acids. CDR3 nucleotide sequence: TGTGCCAGCAGCCAACACCGCGGGACCTCCTACGAGCAGTACTTC. Protein sequence: CASSQHRGTSYEQYF.

This chain connects TRBV7-9 to TRBJ2-7; D gene uncertain. The CDR3 extends over 13 amino acids. V was trimmed by 0 bases and J by 2 bases, leaving 5 bases between them. CDR1 and CDR2 (germline): SEHNR, FQNEAQ (reference sequence). The CDR3 region has the DNA TGTGCCAGCAGCTTAGCGGGCGCCTACGAGCAGTACTTC. As protein: CASSLAGAYEQYF.